This TCR beta chain was observed in a study of shared clonotypes between healthy human individuals. As defined, naive CD8 cells were CD45RO-negative and positively selected for CCR7, with terminally differentiated effector memory CD45RA+ cells excluded. Germline CDR1 reads SGHDT; CDR2 reads YYEEEE. The CDR3 loop spans 15 amino acids. The V segment lost 0 bases and the J segment 8 bases; nucleotides outside the gene matches: 6. Note on this clone: Its antigen remains unidentified.

Using immunoSEQ multiplex PCR, the repertoire was profiled, and TCRdb retains in-frame clones only, with some absent. The data contain around 2,000,000 clones, roughly 94% of them seen just once; the ten biggest clones take up less than 1.5%. Findings and limits, study-wide: Of the naive CD4 clonotypes, around 5% were shared across several donors. Blood alone was sampled, and tissue repertoires likely differ.

The chain has TRBV5-6 and TRBJ2-1, with TRBD2 identical over 9 bases. This TCR was recovered from a young man in good health. Sequencing was done on a sample of naive CD8+ T cells sorted from blood. CDR3 in DNA: TGTGCCAGCAGCTTGGCGCTAGCGGGAATGGATGAGCAGTTCTTC. Translation gives CASSLALAGMDEQFF.